These 15 T cell receptor beta chains came from one sample sequenced in a study of vaccination and CD4 T cells after COVID-19. Treatment meaning: approximately 9-day PBMC culture with coronavirus spike peptide pools or control peptides (ViraFEST assay). With the Oncomine TCR Beta short-read assay, DNA from cultured CD4+ T cells was sequenced. Via MiXCR, TCRdb re-called the PCR reads, giving one row per CDR3 protein. The top ten hold 20% to 25% of the sample, which has 23,000 or so distinct CDR3 sequences, around 64% seen once. No antigens are known for them. The source material was CD4+ T cells from blood, cultured in vitro, sampled after SARS-CoV-2 vaccination. These receptors originate from a human donor who received a COVID-19 vaccine.

On this clonotype: A junction boundary mismatches the germline segment, possibly from a read error. The gene calls are TRBV30 and TRBJ2-5, with D unresolved. Per the germline V gene, CDR1 is GTSNPN and CDR2 is SVGIG (reference sequence). The CDR3 consists of 11 residues. The CDR3 nucleotides read TGTACCTGGAGTGTTCTCGAGACCCAGTACTTC. Translating it yields CTWSVLETQYF.

This chain links TRBV4-2 with TRBJ2-7; D is perhaps TRBD1 (5 bases). Germline V CDR1 and CDR2: LGHNA, YNFKEQ. Deletions cut 1 base from V and 4 bases from J, with 11 bases between. This CDR3 has 14 residues. The CDR3 DNA sequence: TGTGCCAGCAGCCAAGTGTCAGGGCGGTACGAGCAGTACTTC. Translation gives CASSQVSGRYEQYF.

J is TRBJ2-5 and V is TRBV7-6; TRBD1 or TRBD2 may be the D gene (5 bases each). Deletions cut 5 bases from V and 5 bases from J, with 9 bases between. This CDR3 is built from 12 residues. CDR1 is SGHVS and CDR2 is FNYEAQ in the germline V gene. CDR3 sequence (DNA): TGTGCCAGCAGCACGGGGCGGGAGACCCAGTACTTC. Amino acid sequence: CASSTGRETQYF.

This clonotype showed up just once. V and J are TRBV24-1 and TRBJ1-2; D perhaps matches TRBD1 (5 bases). Deletions cut 4 bases from V and 6 bases from J, with 20 bases between. Germline V gives CDR1 KGHDR, CDR2 SFDVKD. The CDR3 is 16 residues long. The CDR3 sequence is CATSDRTGTASHGYTF. CDR3 nucleotide sequence: TGTGCCACCAGTGACCGGACCGGGACGGCAAGCCATGGCTACACCTTC.

This sequence joins TRBV30 and TRBJ1-2, with D unresolved. There are 10 residues in the CDR3. V was clipped by 2 bases and J by 4 bases, with 2 bases between them. Germline V gene data show CDR1 as GTSNPN and CDR2 as SVGIG (reference sequence). The CDR3 DNA follows: TGTGCCTGGAGTTCCTATGGCTACACCTTC. It is translated as CAWSSYGYTF. Combining the CDR3 with reference TRBV30 and TRBJ1-2 gives the whole variable domain SQTIHQWPATLVQPVGSPLSLECTVEGTSNPNLYWYRQAAGRGLQLLFYSVGIGQISSEVPQNLSASRPQDRQFILSSKKLLLSDSGFYLCAWSSYGYTFGSGTRLTVV.

The chain couples TRBV20-1 to TRBJ1-3; D gene unclear. V lost 5 bases to trimming and J lost 3 bases, with 11 bases between them. The length of the CDR3 is 13 residues. Per the germline V gene, CDR1 is DFQATT and CDR2 is SNEGSKA (reference sequence). CDR3 bases: TGCAGTGCTCTCTCCCCTGATGGAAACACCATATATTTT. It yields the protein CSALSPDGNTIYF.

CDR3: CSARDGQSGANVLTF. The CDR3 DNA sequence: TGCAGTGCTAGAGATGGACAGTCTGGGGCCAACGTCCTGACTTTC. The chain joins TRBV20-1 to TRBJ2-6, with D possibly being TRBD1 (6 bases). Trimming cost V 0 bases and J 1 base, with 7 bases left between them. Germline assignment: CDR1 DFQATT and CDR2 SNEGSKA (reference sequence). This CDR3 is built from 15 residues.

This chain connects TRBV20-1 to TRBJ2-3, with 7 nucleotides matching TRBD2. Unmatched junction bases numbered 4, after V lost 0 bases and J lost 1 base. Germline assignment: CDR1 DFQATT and CDR2 SNEGSKA (reference sequence). The CDR3 extends over 15 amino acids. The CDR3 region is CSARDPSGGTDTQYF. CDR3 DNA: TGCAGTGCTAGAGATCCGAGCGGGGGCACAGATACGCAGTATTTT.

V usage is TRBV7-9 and J usage is TRBJ2-3; 9 nucleotides match TRBD2. Germline assignment: CDR1 SEHNR and CDR2 FQNEAQ (reference sequence). The CDR3 sequence is 15 residues long. The ends lost 2 bases at V and 4 bases at J; junction bases unmatched: 4. The DNA of the CDR3 is TGTGCCAGCAGCTTAAGCGGGGGGAGGTCAGATACGCAGTATTTT. Amino acid sequence: CASSLSGGRSDTQYF.

V is TRBV29-1 and J is TRBJ1-5, with D perhaps matching TRBD1 (5 bases). This CDR3 is 12 amino acids long. V lost 0 bases and J lost 5, with 5 bases in between. Looked up from germline, CDR1 is SQVTM and CDR2 is ANQGSEA. DNA of the CDR3: TGCAGCGTTGAAGAGGGGGATCAGCCCCAGCATTTT. It encodes CSVEEGDQPQHF.

CDR3 sequence: CASSETAESKETQYF. The CDR3 DNA sequence: TGTGCCAGCAGTGAAACGGCAGAATCGAAAGAGACCCAGTACTTC. The chain employs TRBV6-1 and TRBJ2-5; D uncertain. V was cut by 2 bases and J by 3 bases, with 13 bases left in between. The CDR3 length is 15 residues. The V gene's germline CDR1 is MNHNS and CDR2 SASEGT.

The chain recombines TRBV18 with TRBJ1-1; possibly TRBD1 for D (5 bases). The CDR3 sequence is 14 residues long. The germline CDR1 and CDR2 sequences are KGHSH and LQKENI. V was shortened by 3 bases and J by 1 base, with 9 bases between the two germline ends. CDR3 sequence (DNA): TGTGCCAGCTCACCGGGGGGGAGGAACACTGAAGCTTTCTTT. Encoded protein: CASSPGGRNTEAFF.

The V and J genes are TRBV6-5 and TRBJ1-1; 8 positions agree with TRBD1. Losses at the gene ends were 4 bases for V and 9 bases for J; bases not matched to a gene: 7. CDR3 length equals 13 residues. Germline values: CDR1 MNHEY, CDR2 SVGAGI. CDR3 DNA: TGTGCCAGCAGTTTCCGACAGGGGAGCAAAGCTTTCTTT. This translates into CASSFRQGSKAFF.

V and J are TRBV25-1 and TRBJ1-2, with D possibly TRBD1 on 5 matching bases. Germline CDR1 is MGHDK and CDR2 is SYGVNS. The CDR3 loop spans 15 amino acids. V was pared by 6 bases and J by 2 bases, with 16 bases between. CDR3 in DNA: TGTGCCAGCAGCCGTTCGGGGGGGGACAACTATGGCTACACCTTC. It codes for CASSRSGGDNYGYTF.

The chain has TRBV27 and TRBJ1-2; 9 bases agree with TRBD1. The CDR3 totals 13 residues. V dropped 4 bases and J dropped 8; count of bases not matched to a gene: 5. Germline V gene data show CDR1 as MNHEY and CDR2 as SMNVEV (reference sequence). The CDR3 DNA sequence: TGTGCCAGCAGTTACCGACAGGGGGGAGGCTACACCTTC. Translating gives CASSYRQGGGYTF.